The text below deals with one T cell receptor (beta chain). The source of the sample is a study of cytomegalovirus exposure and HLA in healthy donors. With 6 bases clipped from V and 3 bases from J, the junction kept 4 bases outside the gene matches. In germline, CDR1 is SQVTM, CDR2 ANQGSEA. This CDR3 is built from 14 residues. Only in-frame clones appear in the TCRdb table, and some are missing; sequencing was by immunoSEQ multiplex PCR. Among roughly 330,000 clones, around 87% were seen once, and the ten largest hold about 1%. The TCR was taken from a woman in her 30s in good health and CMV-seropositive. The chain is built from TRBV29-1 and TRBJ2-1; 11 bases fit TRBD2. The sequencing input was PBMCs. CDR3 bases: TGCAGCGTGGGACTAGCGGAGCACTACAATGAGCAGTTCTTC. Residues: CSVGLAEHYNEQFF.